The source of this TCR beta chain is a study of chemoradiotherapy in HPV16-positive cancers (dated by TCRdb to the early 2020s). With regard to the full study: Using functional T-cell assays on cells from two HPV16-positive patients, the researchers defined candidate HPV-specific T-cell clones and common TCR motifs. The study set out to ask whether T-cell immunity against the HPV oncoproteins E6 and E7 changes over the course of chemoradiotherapy and whether that immunity affects survival. TCR repertoires from under 90 patients with HPV-related cancers were then used to track the candidate HPV-specific TCRs and motifs.

As regards this clone: What this receptor recognizes is not known. No clone much larger than this one lies a single base away; base qualities are absent.

Library method: the immunoSEQ multiplex PCR assay. Not all clones reach the TCRdb copy of this immuneACCESS table, which keeps in-frame sequences only. Checked studies attribute under half of the gap to unresolved V genes and leave the rest unexplained. This sample lists fewer than 25,000 clones; roughly 66% were detected once. Together, the top ten hold 2% to 3% of the sample. General study outcomes and caveats: The functional definition of HPV-specific T cells was derived from only a couple of HPV16-positive patients, and the survival association was reported for HPV16-positive patients. Expansion of candidate HPV-specific clones and E7-related TCR motifs was observed in the tumor microenvironment during treatment, whereas no such expansion was observed for non-HPV-specific T cells. In HPV16-positive patients, expansion of HPV-responsive T cells during chemoradiotherapy was found to be associated with improved recurrence-free survival.

Because repertoires were sampled repeatedly during chemoradiotherapy, clonal expansion in the tumor microenvironment could be followed. This clonotype originated in a human donor with HPV-associated anogenital cancer. The specimen was collected from a patient who underwent chemoradiotherapy.

The DNA sequence is given as TGTGCCTGGAGTTTCTGGACTAGCGGGACCTTCCAAGAGACCCAGTACTTC. It encodes CAWSFWTSGTFQETQYF. This chain joins TRBV30 to TRBJ2-5; the junction holds 12 bases that match TRBD2. The CDR3 has 17 amino acids, counting the end cysteine and phenylalanine. Just the 51-base CDR3 DNA is kept, in frame starting at base 1. Taken from the germline V gene (reference sequence), the CDR1 and CDR2 loops are GTSNPN and SVGIG. From V the trimming removes 2 bases and from J it removes 1 base, while the gene matches leave 8 bases of the junction unaccounted for.